These 32 T cell receptor beta chains were all obtained from the same sample, sequenced in a study of control samples from healthy donors and cancer patients. Generated by immunoSEQ multiplex PCR, the TCRdb table keeps only in-frame clones and is missing some. Here the sample spans approximately 84,000 clones, roughly nine tenths being singletons. Sequencing was done on a sample of blood. Receptors originate from a man aged 30 to 39 in good health.

This sequence joins TRBV28 and TRBJ2-7; 7 bases are shared with TRBD1. This CDR3 is 13 amino acids long. CDR1 is MDHEN and CDR2 is SYDVKM in the germline V gene. J lost 2 bases, V lost 7 bases, and 5 bases had no gene match. In nucleotides, the CDR3 is TGTGCCAGCATCCGGGACAGTCCCTACGAGCAGTACTTC. Its translation: CASIRDSPYEQYF. Based on the CDR3 plus reference TRBV28 and TRBJ2-7, the full variable domain is DVKVTQSSRYLVKRTGEKVFLECVQDMDHENMFWYRQDPGLGLRLIYFSYDVKMKEKGDIPEGYSVSREKKERFSLILESASTNQTSMYLCASIRDSPYEQYFGPGTRLTVT.

The rearrangement uses TRBV2 and TRBJ1-1; D may be TRBD1 (5 bases). This CDR3 contains 13 residues. Germline V gives CDR1 SNHLY, CDR2 FYNNEI. V gave up 7 bases and J gave up 4 bases, with 13 bases separating them. CDR3 loop: CASIRDLGTEAFF. The CDR3 DNA follows: TGTGCCAGCATCCGGGACCTTGGCACTGAAGCTTTCTTT.

This clone was seen more than once but under ten times. The V and J genes are TRBV28 and TRBJ1-5; 9 nucleotides agree with TRBD1. V lost 3 bases to trimming and J lost 3 bases; unmatched junction nucleotides: 3. Germline-derived CDR1 and CDR2 are MDHEN and SYDVKM. The CDR3 extends over 15 amino acids. CDR3 bases: TGTGCCAGCAGTTTGGGGACAGGGTACAATCAGCCCCAGCATTTT. Its protein product is CASSLGTGYNQPQHF.

The chain links TRBV7-2 to TRBJ1-3, with 10 bases aligning to TRBD1. The CDR3 contains 16 residues. Trimming at V came to 5 bases and at J to 4 bases, leaving 8 bases not matched to a gene. CDR1 and CDR2 from the germline V gene are SGHTA and FQGNSA. CDR3 protein: CASSQGQGTGGNTIYF. In nucleotides, the CDR3 is TGTGCCAGCAGCCAGGGACAGGGGACGGGCGGAAACACCATATATTTT.

This chain links TRBV7-2 with TRBJ2-1; D is ambiguous. Germline V gene sequence: CDR1 SGHTA, CDR2 FQGNSA. The CDR3 consists of 12 residues. V lost 0 bases to trimming and J lost 9 bases, with 6 bases between them. The CDR3: CASSLARAEQFF. CDR3 in DNA: TGTGCCAGCAGCTTAGCTAGGGCTGAGCAGTTCTTC.

CDR3 coding DNA: TGCGCCAGCAGCCAAGAGAGGTCGGGGCAGTTTTCAGATACGCAGTATTTT. Its translation is CASSQERSGQFSDTQYF. The chain joins TRBV4-3 to TRBJ2-3; D tentatively reads TRBD1 or TRBD2 (5 bases each). There are 17 residues in the CDR3. Trimming removed 0 bases from V and 4 bases from J, with 17 bases in between. Germline assignment: CDR1 LGHNA and CDR2 YSLEER.

This chain joins TRBV5-6 and TRBJ2-2; D unclear. This CDR3 has 13 residues. The ends were cut back, 3 bases at V and 2 bases at J, with 5 bases in the middle. Germline V gene lookup returns CDR1 SGHDT and CDR2 YYEEEE. The CDR3 spells CASSSRNTGELFF. The CDR3 DNA sequence: TGTGCCAGCAGCTCCCGTAACACCGGGGAGCTGTTTTTT.

V gene TRBV6-5 combines with J gene TRBJ1-3; D is perhaps TRBD1 (6 bases). This CDR3 spans 13 amino acids. Trimming took off 11 bases at V and 0 bases at J, with 11 bases between the two ends. Germline V gene lookup returns CDR1 MNHEY and CDR2 SVGAGI. CDR3 amino acids: CAGRTDSGNTIYF. The CDR3 bases are TGTGCCGGACGGACAGACTCTGGAAACACCATATATTTT.

The chain carries TRBV5-6 and TRBJ1-4; D perhaps matches TRBD1 (6 bases). The germline V gene has CDR1 SGHDT and CDR2 YYEEEE. Trimming cost V 1 base and J 8 bases, with 15 bases left between them. This CDR3 has 15 residues. The CDR3 reads CASSLRSGVGEKLFF. CDR3 nucleotide sequence: TGTGCCAGCAGCTTGAGGTCAGGGGTTGGGGAAAAACTGTTTTTT. Together with reference TRBV5-6 and TRBJ1-4, the CDR3 gives the full variable domain: DAGVTQSPTHLIKTRGQQVTLRCSPKSGHDTVSWYQQALGQGPQFIFQYYEEEERQRGNFPDRFSGHQFPNYSSELNVNALLLGDSALYLCASSLRSGVGEKLFFGSGTQLSVL.

The chain recombines TRBV28 with TRBJ1-2; weak D call: TRBD1 (6 bases). Germline CDR1 and CDR2: MDHEN and SYDVKM. This CDR3 region has 12 residues. V was cut by 10 bases and J by 8 bases, with 17 bases left in between. The CDR3 here is CATRQEAMGYTF. For the CDR3, the DNA is TGTGCCACCCGACAGGAAGCTATGGGCTACACCTTC.

This sequence joins TRBV29-1 and TRBJ1-2; D might be TRBD1 (5 bases). V dropped 6 bases and J dropped 5 bases, with 22 bases sitting between them. Germline CDR1 is SQVTM and CDR2 is ANQGSEA. The CDR3 has 15 amino acids. The CDR3 is CSVPTKGARGYGYTF. The CDR3 bases are TGCAGCGTCCCCACTAAAGGCGCAAGGGGTTATGGCTACACCTTC.

This sequence joins TRBV30 and TRBJ1-3, with unresolved D. In germline, CDR1 is GTSNPN, CDR2 SVGIG (reference sequence). The V end was cut by 0 bases, the J end by 0 bases, with 6 bases between. The CDR3 covers 14 residues. CDR3 in amino acids: CAWSVSSSGNTIYF. As DNA, the CDR3 is TGTGCCTGGAGTGTATCGTCCTCTGGAAACACCATATATTTT.

This clone showed up just a few times. The chain combines TRBV4-1 with TRBJ2-7, with 9 positions matching TRBD2. Germline trimming cut 3 bases from V and 2 bases from J; bases unmatched to any gene: 8. In germline, CDR1 is MGHRA, CDR2 YSYEKL. This CDR3 is 16 amino acids long. CDR3 region: CASSQASSGVPYEQYF. CDR3 bases: TGCGCCAGCAGCCAGGCGTCTAGCGGGGTTCCCTACGAGCAGTACTTC.

This chain connects TRBV7-9 to TRBJ1-1, with D uncertain. CDR1 is SEHNR and CDR2 is FQNEAQ in the germline V gene (reference sequence). V was cut by 3 bases and J by 1 base, with 9 bases left in between. This CDR3 has 14 residues. DNA of the CDR3: TGTGCCAGCAGCTTTCTAACGGAGAACACTGAAGCTTTCTTT. It codes for CASSFLTENTEAFF.

This sequence joins TRBV18 and TRBJ2-7; 8 bases fit TRBD1. Germline V gene data show CDR1 as KGHSH and CDR2 as LQKENI. Trimming took 6 bases from V and 1 from J; bases not matched to a gene: 20. This CDR3 region has 19 residues. CDR3 region: CASSLSGQDPPRGSYEQYF. DNA of the CDR3: TGTGCCAGCTCCCTCTCGGGACAGGATCCCCCGAGGGGGTCCTACGAGCAGTACTTC. The variable domain in full, with the rest retrieved from reference TRBV18 and TRBJ2-7, is NAGVMQNPRHLVRRRGQEARLRCSPMKGHSHVYWYRQLPEEGLKFMVYLQKENIIDESGMPKERFSAEFPKEGPSILRIQQVVRGDSAAYFCASSLSGQDPPRGSYEQYFGPGTRLTVT.

This sequence joins TRBV25-1 and TRBJ2-1, with D unclear. The CDR3 covers 14 residues. Deletions cut 4 bases from V and 0 bases from J, with 7 bases between. Germline V gives CDR1 MGHDK, CDR2 SYGVNS. Here the CDR3 reads CASSVLSSYNEQFF. The CDR3 coding sequence is TGTGCCAGCAGTGTTTTGAGCTCCTACAATGAGCAGTTCTTC.

This sequence joins TRBV30 and TRBJ2-7, with a weak D call TRBD1 (6 bases). The CDR3 runs 14 residues. The V gene's germline CDR1 is GTSNPN and CDR2 SVGIG (reference sequence). Trimming shortened V by 2 bases and J by 5 bases, and 16 bases separated the two germline ends. CDR3 in amino acids: CAWSQQGLGDEQYF. The DNA for the CDR3 is TGTGCCTGGAGTCAACAGGGTCTCGGGGACGAGCAGTACTTC.

The rearrangement joins TRBV7-9 to TRBJ2-2, with 7 bases lining up with TRBD2. Trimming cost V 5 bases and J 5 bases; bases outside gene matches: 14. CDR1 SEHNR and CDR2 FQNEAQ come from the germline V gene (reference sequence). The CDR3 extends over 17 amino acids. The CDR3 is CASSPLPGGGDTGELFF. The CDR3 coding sequence is TGTGCCAGCAGCCCGCTCCCTGGGGGGGGAGATACCGGGGAGCTGTTTTTT.

The chain is built from TRBV30 and TRBJ1-2, with 7 positions matching TRBD1. The CDR3 has 13 amino acids. Germline CDR1 GTSNPN, CDR2 SVGIG (reference sequence). The V gene end was trimmed by 6 bases and the J gene end by 4 bases; junction bases not matched to a gene: 8. CDR3 amino acids: CACSRDSGYGYTF. The CDR3 bases are TGTGCCTGTTCCCGGGACAGCGGCTATGGCTACACCTTC.

This rearrangement joins TRBV28 to TRBJ1-1; 10 bases fit TRBD1. Per the germline V gene, CDR1 is MDHEN and CDR2 is SYDVKM. The V gene end was trimmed by 3 bases and the J gene end by 1 base; junction bases not matched to a gene: 2. The CDR3 covers 15 residues. CDR3 sequence (DNA): TGTGCCAGCAGTTTCCGGGACAGGGGGAACACTGAAGCTTTCTTT. Translated: CASSFRDRGNTEAFF.

CDR3 DNA sequence: TGCGCCAGCAGCTTAACAGGGATGAACACTGAAGCTTTCTTT. It translates to CASSLTGMNTEAFF. The rearrangement joins TRBV5-1 to TRBJ1-1; maybe TRBD1 (6 bases). With 2 bases removed from V and 0 bases from J, the gap between germline ends came to 8 bases. From germline, CDR1 is SGHRS and CDR2 YFSETQ. The CDR3 contains 14 residues.

The CDR3 is CASSYDPFGSGNTIYF. The CDR3 DNA sequence: TGTGCCAGCAGTTACGATCCCTTCGGCTCTGGAAACACCATATATTTT. V gene TRBV6-5 combines with J gene TRBJ1-3, with D uncertain. Per the germline V gene, CDR1 is MNHEY and CDR2 is SVGAGI. There are 16 residues in the CDR3. The V and J ends lost 2 bases and 0 bases respectively, with 11 bases between them.

CDR3 coding DNA: TGTGCCAGCAGCTTTCAGGGGGAGTATGGCTACACCTTC. It translates to CASSFQGEYGYTF. The chain couples TRBV11-2 to TRBJ1-2, with 7 bases fitting TRBD1. The germline gives CDR1 SGHAT, CDR2 FQNNGV. V was clipped by 3 bases and J by 5 bases; unmatched bases: 3. CDR3 size: 13 residues.

The rearrangement joins TRBV9 to TRBJ2-1; the D call may be TRBD1 or TRBD2 (6 bases each). Germline-derived CDR1 and CDR2 are SGDLS and YYNGEE. V was pared by 1 base and J by 10 bases, with 15 bases between. CDR3 size: 14 residues. The CDR3 region is CASSVLGGTEEQFF. The CDR3 DNA reads TGTGCCAGCAGCGTACTAGGGGGGACCGAGGAGCAGTTCTTC.

The chain employs TRBV4-2 and TRBJ1-2; unclear D gene. The CDR3 has 12 residues. V shed 1 base and J shed 8 bases, with 8 bases lying between them. The germline CDR1 and CDR2 sequences are LGHNA and YNFKEQ. The CDR3: CASSQGAAGYTF. Written as DNA, the CDR3 is TGTGCCAGCAGCCAAGGAGCGGCCGGCTACACCTTC.

V usage is TRBV5-8 and J usage is TRBJ2-4; D gene uncertain. V gave up 4 bases and J gave up 0 bases, with 11 bases separating them. The CDR3 is 15 amino acids. The germline gives CDR1 SGHTS, CDR2 YDEGEE. CDR3 coding DNA: TGTGCCAGCAGCCCTGGCCCCCTAGCCAAAAACATTCAGTACTTC. It specifies CASSPGPLAKNIQYF. Looking up the rest from reference TRBV5-8 and TRBJ2-4 gives the full variable domain: EAGVTQSPTHLIKTRGQQATLRCSPISGHTSVYWYQQALGLGLQFLLWYDEGEERNRGNFPPRFSGRQFPNYSSELNVNALELEDSALYLCASSPGPLAKNIQYFGAGTRLSVL.

The chain recombines TRBV11-2 with TRBJ1-3; D not certain. V was trimmed by 1 base and J by 4 bases, leaving 11 bases between them. Germline V gene lookup returns CDR1 SGHAT and CDR2 FQNNGV. The CDR3 has 15 amino acids. The CDR3 DNA follows: TGTGCCAGCAGCTTAGCCCCAGGAGCAGGAAACACCATATATTTT. Its protein product is CASSLAPGAGNTIYF.

The chain combines TRBV5-1 with TRBJ2-5; 7 bases agree with TRBD1. The CDR3 extends over 15 amino acids. The germline V gene encodes CDR1 SGHRS and CDR2 YFSETQ. Trimming removed 4 bases from V and 1 base from J; junction bases left unmatched: 7. Written as DNA, the CDR3 is TGCGCCAGCAGCAGGGACAGCCCGACCCAAGAGACCCAGTACTTC. This codes for CASSRDSPTQETQYF.

The CDR3 DNA reads TGTGCCACCAGTGAGGGGGGGCAAGAGACCCAGTACTTC. It is translated as CATSEGGQETQYF. J is TRBJ2-5 and V is TRBV24-1; TRBD2 aligns across 7 bases. The germline V gene has CDR1 KGHDR and CDR2 SFDVKD. The V segment lost 4 bases and the J segment 2 bases; nucleotides outside the gene matches: 0. There are 13 residues in the CDR3.

The rearrangement links TRBV18 to TRBJ2-7; 10 nucleotides agree with TRBD2. The CDR3 spans 17 residues. The V and J ends lost 3 bases and 5 bases, in that order; junction bases with no gene match: 13. Germline V CDR1 and CDR2: KGHSH, LQKENI. CDR3 sequence: CASSPSQSGGAGNEQYF. The CDR3 bases are TGTGCCAGCTCACCTTCGCAAAGCGGGGGGGCCGGAAACGAGCAGTACTTC.

This chain uses TRBV28 with TRBJ1-2; D is uncertain. V lost 5 bases to trimming and J lost 4 bases, with 14 bases between them. Germline CDR1 reads MDHEN; CDR2 reads SYDVKM. This CDR3 has 14 amino acids. The CDR3 sequence: CASSGSGRTYGYTF. The CDR3 DNA is TGTGCCAGCAGTGGTTCCGGCAGAACCTATGGCTACACCTTC.

As regards this clone: One end of the junction does not line up with germline, which may come from a read error. V is TRBV19 and J is TRBJ1-5; 8 bases fit TRBD1. CDR1 is LNHDA and CDR2 is SQIVND in the germline V gene (reference sequence). The CDR3 runs to 15 residues. The CDR3 DNA reads TGTGCCAGTAGCGATGCCGGGACAGGCAATCTGCCCCAGCATTTT. Translated: CASSDAGTGNLPQHF.